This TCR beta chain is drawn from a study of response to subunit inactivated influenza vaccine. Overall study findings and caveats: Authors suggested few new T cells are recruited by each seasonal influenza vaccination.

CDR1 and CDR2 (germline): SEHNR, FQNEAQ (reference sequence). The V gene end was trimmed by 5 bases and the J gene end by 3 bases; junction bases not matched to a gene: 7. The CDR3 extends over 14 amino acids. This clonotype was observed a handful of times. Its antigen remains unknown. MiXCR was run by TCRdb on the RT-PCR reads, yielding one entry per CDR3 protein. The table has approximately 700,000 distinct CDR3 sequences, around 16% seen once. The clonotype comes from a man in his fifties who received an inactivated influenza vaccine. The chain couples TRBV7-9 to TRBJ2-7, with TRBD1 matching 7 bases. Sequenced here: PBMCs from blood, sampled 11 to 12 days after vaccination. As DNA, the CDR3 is TGTGCCAGCAGCCAAGGACAGGTGAACTACGAGCAGTACTTC. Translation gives CASSQGQVNYEQYF.